This TCR beta chain appears in the sequencing data of a study of blood T cell repertoires in COVID-19. The CDR3 has 15 residues. Germline assignment: CDR1 SGDLS and CDR2 YYNGEE. J gave up 9 bases and V 4 bases, and 11 bases lay outside the gene matches. Under the authors' procedure: Nucleated cell number was recorded as an estimate derived from reference gene primer amplification. Sequencing used immunoSEQ multiplex PCR; TCRdb keeps in-frame clones, though not all of them. That table furnishes V, J and clone size, whereas the DNA furnished D and trimming. The profile shows about 160,000 clones, 84% of them singletons.

The V call is TRBV9, the J call TRBJ1-4; 8 positions agree with TRBD1. This TCR came from a woman aged 80 or older with acute or convalescent COVID-19. Sequencing used peripheral blood. In DNA form, the CDR3 reads TGTGCCAGCAGCCCCACAGGGGGTGGGATACAAAAACTGTTTTTT. This sequence encodes CASSPTGGGIQKLFF. Filled out from reference TRBV9 and TRBJ1-4, the complete variable domain reads DSGVTQTPKHLITATGQRVTLRCSPRSGDLSVYWYQQSLDQGLQFLIQYYNGEERAKGNILERFSAQQFPDLHSELNLSSLELGDSALYFCASSPTGGGIQKLFFGSGTQLSVL.